The 24 T cell receptor beta chains in this list originate from one sample, sequenced in a study of molecular identifiers for immune sequencing clone quantification. MiXCR, applied by TCRdb to the PCR reads, yields one record per CDR3 protein. The sample records about 510,000 distinct CDR3 sequences, around 25% being singletons. The sequenced sample consisted of naive CD8+ T cells from blood, with Jurkat cell RNA spiked in. Subset in this sample: FACS-sorted CD8+CD4-CCR7+CD45RA+ naive T cells. The origin of the receptors is a human donor in good health. Some libraries in this study had Jurkat cell RNA spiked in.

This clonotype has ten or more counts. CDR3 coding DNA: TGTGCCAGCAGCTTATTCCCGACTAGCGGGGCAACGACAGATACGCAGTATTTT. Its translation: CASSLFPTSGATTDTQYF. V and J are TRBV7-9 and TRBJ2-3, with 11 bases lining up with TRBD2. The CDR3 length is 18 residues. V dropped 2 bases and J dropped 3; count of bases not matched to a gene: 10. CDR1 is SEHNR and CDR2 is FQNEAQ in the germline V gene (reference sequence).

This clonotype was observed once. The CDR3 DNA follows: TGTGCCAGCAGCTTAGCTCTAAGATCGAATGGGGCCGAGCAGTACTTC. Its protein is CASSLALRSNGAEQYF. The chain combines TRBV7-9 with TRBJ2-7; perhaps TRBD1 as D (5 bases). The CDR3 is made up of 16 amino acids. Trimming pared 0 bases from V and 6 bases from J, leaving 18 bases between. The germline V gene has CDR1 SEHNR and CDR2 FQNEAQ (reference sequence).

This clonotype showed up just a few times. The chain is built from TRBV2 and TRBJ2-7; D remains unclear. The V gene lost 5 bases and the J gene lost 5 bases, with 10 bases spanning the gap. This CDR3 comprises 12 residues. Germline CDR1 reads SNHLY; CDR2 reads FYNNEI. CDR3 region: CASSQSTDEQYF. For the CDR3, the DNA is TGTGCCAGCAGTCAAAGCACGGACGAGCAGTACTTC.

The chain uses TRBV27 and TRBJ1-5, with a possible D match to TRBD1 (6 bases). This CDR3 contains 15 residues. The germline CDR1 and CDR2 sequences are MNHEY and SMNVEV (reference sequence). V lost 6 bases and J lost 5, with 17 bases in between. The CDR3 DNA sequence: TGTGCCAGCAGCCTATCGACAGGTCTTGATCAGCCCCAGCATTTT. It specifies CASSLSTGLDQPQHF.

At least ten counts were recorded for this clonotype. The chain joins TRBV7-9 to TRBJ2-7, with TRBD2 matching over 7 bases. CDR3 length equals 14 residues. CDR1 and CDR2 (germline): SEHNR, FQNEAQ (reference sequence). After removal of 4 bases from V and 3 bases from J, the junction contained 6 bases not matched to a gene. The CDR3 protein is CASSSGRAGYEQYF. The CDR3 region has the DNA TGTGCCAGCAGCTCGGGGAGGGCGGGCTACGAGCAGTACTTC.

This clonotype was detected a few times. The chain joins TRBV9 to TRBJ2-3; D might be TRBD1 or TRBD2, each matching 6 bases. The length of the CDR3 is 18 residues. In germline, CDR1 is SGDLS, CDR2 YYNGEE. The V gene lost 0 bases and the J gene lost 0 bases, with 17 bases spanning the gap. CDR3 coding DNA: TGTGCCAGCAGCGTAGATGGGACCAGGGGACTTAGCACAGATACGCAGTATTTT. Translation: CASSVDGTRGLSTDTQYF.

This clonotype showed up just a few times. Its ends do not fully match the called genes, so a read error is possible. The CDR3 sequence: CASREENTGELFF. The CDR3 DNA follows: TGTGCCAGCAGGGAAGAGAACACCGGGGAGCTGTTTTTT. The chain combines TRBV6-1 with TRBJ2-2; the D is unclear. The CDR3 length is 13 residues. Germline lookup yields CDR1 MNHNS and CDR2 SASEGT.

The DNA of the CDR3 is TGCAGTGCTAGAGATTGGACAGGGTCCTACGAGCAGTACTTC. This translates into CSARDWTGSYEQYF. The chain carries TRBV20-1 and TRBJ2-7; TRBD1 matches 8 bases. The CDR3 loop spans 14 amino acids. V lost 0 bases to trimming and J lost 1 base; unmatched junction nucleotides: 2. Germline V lookup: CDR1 DFQATT, CDR2 SNEGSKA (reference sequence).

This clonotype was observed at least ten times. This chain links TRBV9 with TRBJ1-1; D possibly corresponds to TRBD1 (5 bases). CDR1 is SGDLS, CDR2 YYNGEE, per germline. The CDR3 consists of 11 residues. V lost 8 bases and J lost 8, with 13 bases in between. CDR3 amino acids: CASGQGAEAFF. The CDR3 DNA reads TGTGCCAGTGGGCAGGGAGCCGAAGCTTTCTTT.

This clonotype was found many times. This chain joins TRBV6-2 or TRBV6-3 and TRBJ2-1; 10 nucleotides agree with TRBD2. CDR1 and CDR2 from the germline V gene are MNHEY and SVGEGT. The V gene end was trimmed by 6 bases and the J gene end by 5 bases; junction bases not matched to a gene: 10. CDR3 length equals 16 residues. The CDR3 DNA reads TGTGCCAGCAGCCCACCTCTAGCGGGGGCCGACAATGAGCAGTTCTTC. Encoded protein: CASSPPLAGADNEQFF.

This clonotype came up many times. In DNA form, the CDR3 reads TGTGCCAGCAGCGTAGGGCAGGGTTCCCGCTACGAGCAGTACTTC. Translated, it gives CASSVGQGSRYEQYF. The chain links TRBV9 to TRBJ2-7; D perhaps matches TRBD1 (5 bases). CDR1 is SGDLS and CDR2 is YYNGEE in the germline V gene. The CDR3 covers 15 residues. The V end lost 0 bases, the J end lost 3 bases, and 13 bases lay between the germline ends.

With regard to this clonotype: A much more abundant neighbour one base away suggests this may be a read error. This chain links TRBV20-1 with TRBJ2-7; the D gene is possibly TRBD1 (5 bases). V dropped 2 bases and J dropped 0 bases, with 14 bases sitting between them. CDR3 length equals 15 residues. Looked up from germline, CDR1 is DFQATT and CDR2 is SNEGSKA (reference sequence). The CDR3 DNA reads TGCAGTGCTAGATGGTGGGGCTTAAGCTCCTACGAGCAGTACTTC. It yields the protein CSARWWGLSSYEQYF.

This clonotype was counted only a few times. The genes are TRBV24-1 and TRBJ2-1, with 7 nucleotides matching TRBD1. Unmatched junction bases numbered 18, after V lost 9 bases and J lost 8 bases. The CDR3 sequence is 16 residues long. CDR1 KGHDR and CDR2 SFDVKD come from the germline V gene. The CDR3 DNA sequence: TGTGCCACCCTGGGGCCCGGACAGGATGGGGGTGATGAGCAGTTCTTC. It yields the protein CATLGPGQDGGDEQFF.

This chain uses TRBV19 with TRBJ2-7; 9 bases fit TRBD1. The CDR3 totals 15 residues. Germline loops: CDR1 LNHDA, CDR2 SQIVND (reference sequence). J gave up 1 base and V 7 bases, and 8 bases lay outside the gene matches. CDR3 sequence reads: CASTFGQGTSYEQYF. CDR3 nucleotide sequence: TGTGCCAGTACCTTTGGACAGGGGACATCCTACGAGCAGTACTTC.

As concerns this clonotype: The germline gene is not matched at one end of the junction; a read error may be the cause. This rearrangement joins TRBV5-6 to TRBJ2-7; the D is unclear. This CDR3 contains 16 residues. Germline V gene sequence: CDR1 SGHDT, CDR2 YYEEEE. This CDR3 reads CASSLASGGLGYEQNF. The CDR3 coding sequence is TGTGCCAGCAGCTTGGCTTCAGGCGGCCTGGGGTACGAGCAGAACTTC.

This chain links TRBV4-3 with TRBJ2-7; D perhaps matches TRBD1 (6 bases). The germline V gene encodes CDR1 LGHNA and CDR2 YSLEER. The germline V and J ends were trimmed by 0 bases and 0 bases, with 21 bases remaining between them. This CDR3 is built from 19 residues. CDR3 in DNA: TGCGCCAGCAGCCAAGACTACCTATCCGGGACAATGATCTCCTACGAGCAGTACTTC. Translating it yields CASSQDYLSGTMISYEQYF.

This clonotype has at least ten counts. The CDR3 DNA follows: TGCAGTGCTAGAGACCCCGGACAGGGAACCTACGAGCAGTACTTC. Translation gives CSARDPGQGTYEQYF. The genes are TRBV20-1 and TRBJ2-7; 8 bases are a match to TRBD1. CDR3 length: 15 residues. V gave up 0 bases and J gave up 2 bases; unmatched junction bases: 6. CDR1 DFQATT and CDR2 SNEGSKA come from the germline V gene (reference sequence).

The chain carries TRBV21-1 and TRBJ2-5. TRBV21-1 is flagged as a pseudogene. CDR3 length equals 11 residues. For the CDR3, the DNA is TGTGCCAGCAGCAAGAACCAGACCCAGTACTTC. Amino acids: CASSKNQTQYF.

A few counts support this clonotype. The V call is TRBV9, the J call TRBJ2-4, with 8 bases fitting TRBD1. Germline CDR1 is SGDLS and CDR2 is YYNGEE. The CDR3 spans 14 residues. With V trimmed by 4 bases and J by 7 bases, 7 bases remained unmatched. The CDR3 DNA is TGTGCCAGCAGCACCCGGGACAGGCCGAACATTCAGTACTTC. It is translated as CASSTRDRPNIQYF.

This clonotype was seen ten or more times. The gene calls are TRBV3-1 and TRBJ2-5; 9 positions agree with TRBD2. CDR1 and CDR2 (germline): LGHDT, YNNKEL (reference sequence). This CDR3 has 16 amino acids. Trimming removed 4 bases from V and 0 bases from J; junction bases left unmatched: 6. In nucleotides, the CDR3 is TGTGCCAGCAGCCCCTTAGCGGGGGTCTACCAAGAGACCCAGTACTTC. Protein sequence: CASSPLAGVYQETQYF.

This clonotype was seen a handful of times. CDR3 sequence reads: CASSQDTGYSSYEQYF. CDR3 coding DNA: TGTGCCAGCAGCCAAGATACGGGCTATAGCTCCTACGAGCAGTACTTC. The chain joins TRBV3-1 to TRBJ2-7; D gene ambiguous. This CDR3 comprises 16 residues. The germline V gene has CDR1 LGHDT and CDR2 YNNKEL (reference sequence). With 0 bases removed from V and 0 bases from J, the gap between germline ends came to 12 bases.

This clonotype was found a few times. The CDR3 nucleotides read TGTGCCAGCAGCCGACAGGGAGGGGGTGAAAAACTGTTTTTT. Residues: CASSRQGGGEKLFF. The gene calls are TRBV12-3 or TRBV12-4 and TRBJ1-4; 7 bases are a match to TRBD1. The CDR3 contains 14 residues. Trimming removed 6 bases from V and 7 bases from J; junction bases left unmatched: 8.

This clonotype was counted ten times or more. CDR3 amino acids: CASSLVGYLNQPQHF. CDR3 coding DNA: TGTGCCAGCAGCCTAGTCGGGTATTTGAATCAGCCCCAGCATTTT. V and J are TRBV28 and TRBJ1-5; no clear D. CDR1 is MDHEN and CDR2 is SYDVKM in the germline V gene. Trimming took off 6 bases at V and 4 bases at J, with 16 bases between the two ends. The CDR3 sequence is 15 residues long.

This clonotype was detected a few times. J is TRBJ2-2 and V is TRBV20-1; 8 bases line up with TRBD1. This CDR3 is 15 amino acids long. Germline CDR1 DFQATT, CDR2 SNEGSKA (reference sequence). V lost 3 bases to trimming and J lost 2 bases; unmatched junction nucleotides: 5. The CDR3: CSARTDRGNTGELFF. For the CDR3, the DNA is TGCAGTGCTAGGACAGACAGGGGTAACACCGGGGAGCTGTTTTTT.